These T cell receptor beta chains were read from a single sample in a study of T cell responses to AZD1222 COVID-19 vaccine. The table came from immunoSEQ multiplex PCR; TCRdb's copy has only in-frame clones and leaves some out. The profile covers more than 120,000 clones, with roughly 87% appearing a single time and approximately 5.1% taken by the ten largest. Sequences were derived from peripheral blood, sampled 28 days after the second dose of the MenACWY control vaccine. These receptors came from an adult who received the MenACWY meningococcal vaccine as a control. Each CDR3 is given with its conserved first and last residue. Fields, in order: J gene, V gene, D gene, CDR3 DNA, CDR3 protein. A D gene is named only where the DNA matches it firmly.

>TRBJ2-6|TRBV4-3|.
TGCGCCAGCAGCCAAGAGCCGGGCCTCTCTGGGGCCAACGTCCTGACTTTC
CASSQEPGLSGANVLTF
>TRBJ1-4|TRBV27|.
TGTGCCAGCAGTACCATACGAAATGGGAGGGGTGGTGAAAAACTGTTTTTT
CASSTIRNGRGGEKLFF
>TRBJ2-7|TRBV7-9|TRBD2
TGTGCCAGCAGCCCCCGTGGCGGGAGCTCCTACGAGCAGTACTTC
CASSPRGGSSYEQYF
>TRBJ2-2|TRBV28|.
TGTGCCAGCAGTTTTTCGGCAGGCTACACCGGGGAGCTGTTTTTT
CASSFSAGYTGELFF
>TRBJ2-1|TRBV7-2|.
TGTGCCAGCAGCTTCAGTGGCGCGGAGGACGAGTTCTTC
CASSFSGAEDEFF
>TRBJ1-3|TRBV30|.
TGTGCCTGGGCTAGGTGGAGCTCTGGAAACACCATATATTTT
CAWARWSSGNTIYF
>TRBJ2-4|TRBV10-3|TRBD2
TGTGCCATCAGCGAGTCTAGCGGCAACATTCAGTACTTC
CAISESSGNIQYF
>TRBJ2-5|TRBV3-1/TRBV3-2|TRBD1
TGTGCCAGCAGCCAGGGTCGGACAGGGCTGGAGACCCAGTACTTC
CASSQGRTGLETQYF
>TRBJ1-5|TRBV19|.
TGTGCCAGTAGTATGGAGGGGTCGAAGCCCCAGCATTTT
CASSMEGSKPQHF
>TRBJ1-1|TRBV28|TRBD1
TGTGCCAGCAGTATCGGGGGGACAGGGGATGTTCGGACGAACACTGAAGCTTTCTTT
CASSIGGTGDVRTNTEAFF
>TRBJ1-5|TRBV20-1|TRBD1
TGCAGTGCTAGTTCGGACAGGGTTAATCAGCCCCAGCATTTT
CSASSDRVNQPQHF
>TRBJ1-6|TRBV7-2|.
TGTGCCAGCAGCTTAGAGAACGTCCGGGGTAGGTCCCTCCACTTT
CASSLENVRGRSLHF
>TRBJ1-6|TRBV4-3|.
TGCGCCAGCAGCCAAGTGTTATCAGATTTTAATTCACCCCTCCACTTT
CASSQVLSDFNSPLHF
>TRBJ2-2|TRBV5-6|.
TGTGCCAGCAGCTTGGGCGCTAACACCGGGGAGCTGTTTTTT
CASSLGANTGELFF
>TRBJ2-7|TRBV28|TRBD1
TGTGCCAGCGTCAGACAACAGGGGGGCGAGCAGTACTTC
CASVRQQGGEQYF
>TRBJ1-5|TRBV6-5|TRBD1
TGTGCCAGCAGTCAGGGGGGCTATAGCAATCAGCCCCAGCATTTT
CASSQGGYSNQPQHF
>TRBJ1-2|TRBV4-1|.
TGCGCCAGCAGCCAAGCCCCCGGGGTTCGGGGGCCGCTTTGGGACTATGGCTACACCTTC
CASSQAPGVRGPLWDYGYTF
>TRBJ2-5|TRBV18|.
TGTGCCAGCTCACCAGGGGAAGAGACCCAGTACTTC
CASSPGEETQYF